The T cell receptor beta chain under discussion was sequenced for a study of cytomegalovirus exposure and HLA in healthy donors. The J segment lost 0 bases and the V segment lost 1 base, leaving 15 bases of the junction unmatched. The CDR3 runs to 20 residues. Germline V gene data show CDR1 as SGHNT and CDR2 as YYREEE (reference sequence). Primers for the PCR totalled 60 Vbeta and 13 Jbeta. Sequenced by immunoSEQ multiplex PCR; TCRdb stores in-frame clones only, minus some. The sample holds 190,000 or so clones, about 76% seen once. Study observations and caveats: Reportedly, TCR beta sequences accurately predicted HLA-A and HLA-B alleles in most subjects. In a later analysis, compared with equally common non-associated chains, HLA-associated beta chains were more expanded. CMV serostatus was the only recorded immune exposure for donors.

Turning to this clone: Antigen specificity is unknown.

The V call is TRBV5-4, the J call TRBJ1-5; 8 bases are a match to TRBD1. The source is a male donor in good health and CMV-seropositive. Sample: PBMCs. The CDR3 is CASSLSLGRGRTNSNQPQHF. CDR3 coding DNA: TGTGCCAGCAGCTTGTCGTTAGGCAGGGGGCGAACTAATAGCAATCAGCCCCAGCATTTT. The whole variable domain, filled in from reference TRBV5-4 and TRBJ1-5, reads ETGVTQSPTHLIKTRGQQVTLRCSSQSGHNTVSWYQQALGQGPQFIFQYYREEENGRGNFPPRFSGLQFPNYSSELNVNALELDDSALYLCASSLSLGRGRTNSNQPQHFGDGTRLSIL.